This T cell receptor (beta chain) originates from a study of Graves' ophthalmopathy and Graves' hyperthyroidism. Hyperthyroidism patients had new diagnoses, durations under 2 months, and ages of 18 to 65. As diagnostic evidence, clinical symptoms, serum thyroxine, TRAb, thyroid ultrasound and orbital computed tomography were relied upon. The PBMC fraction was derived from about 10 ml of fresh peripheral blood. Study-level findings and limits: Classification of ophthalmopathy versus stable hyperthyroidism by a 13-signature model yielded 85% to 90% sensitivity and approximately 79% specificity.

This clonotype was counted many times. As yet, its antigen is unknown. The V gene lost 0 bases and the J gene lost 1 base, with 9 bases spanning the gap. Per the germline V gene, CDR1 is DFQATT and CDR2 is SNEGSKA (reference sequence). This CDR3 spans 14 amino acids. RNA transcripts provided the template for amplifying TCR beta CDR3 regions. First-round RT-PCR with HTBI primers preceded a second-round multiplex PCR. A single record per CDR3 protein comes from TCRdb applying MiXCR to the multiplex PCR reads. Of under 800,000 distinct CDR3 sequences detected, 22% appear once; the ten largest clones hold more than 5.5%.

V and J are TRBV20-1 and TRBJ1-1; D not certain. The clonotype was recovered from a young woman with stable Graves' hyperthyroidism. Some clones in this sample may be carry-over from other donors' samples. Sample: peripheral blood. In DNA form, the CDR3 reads TGCAGTGCTAGAGATCCTGGAGGGAACACTGAAGCTTTCTTT. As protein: CSARDPGGNTEAFF.